This record covers a single TCR beta chain. The sample is drawn from a study of blood T cell repertoires in COVID-19. The wider study: Samples representing acute and convalescent COVID-19 were sourced from the United States, Italy and Spain.

Original analysis: How many nucleated cells were present was estimated from reference gene primer amplification. TCRdb's table, derived via immunoSEQ multiplex PCR, lists solely in-frame clones and lacks some. The V and J calls and clone size come from that table; D and trimming were worked out from the DNA. The table lists 140,000 or so clones, around 84% of them singletons. This CDR3 has 19 amino acids. Germline assignment: CDR1 LNHDA and CDR2 SQIVND (reference sequence). Trimming took 3 bases from V and 1 from J; bases not matched to a gene: 14. This sequence was found in a human donor in a cohort sampled during active COVID-19. Material: peripheral blood. The rearrangement joins TRBV19 to TRBJ2-2, with TRBD1 matching 7 bases. CDR3 sequence reads: CASSIRPGQTGENTGELFF. The CDR3, as DNA: TGTGCCAGTAGTATCCGACCGGGACAGACAGGAGAGAACACCGGGGAGCTGTTTTTT.